Sequencing of this T cell receptor (beta chain) was carried out in a study of immune reconstitution after stem cell transplant in scleroderma. MiXCR was run by TCRdb on the RT-PCR reads, yielding one entry per CDR3 protein. The sample carries 5,000 or so distinct CDR3 sequences, 8.5% recorded once. This clonotype is labeled as medium-sized. Germline V gives CDR1 SQVTM, CDR2 ANQGSEA. The CDR3 loop spans 12 amino acids. Between the trimmed V and J ends, which lost 3 bases and 6 bases, there was a span of 11 bases. The clonotype was recovered from a male donor with systemic sclerosis. Sampling was carried out before or after autologous hematopoietic stem cell transplantation (not recorded which). The chain couples TRBV29-1 to TRBJ1-2; D gene ambiguous. The CDR3 region has the DNA TGCAGCGTTGAGGAGGGAATCGATGGCTACACCTTC. Residues: CSVEEGIDGYTF.